The rows below give T cell receptor beta chains drawn from one sample of a study of blood T cell repertoires in COVID-19. Repertoires were generated with immunoSEQ multiplex PCR, while TCRdb's copy carries only in-frame clones and drops some. The repertoire holds 170,000 or so clones, about 88% seen once, with around 0.63% in the top ten. The sample was peripheral blood. The receptors derive from a man aged 60 to 69 with COVID-19, enrolled during active disease. CDR3s include the opening cysteine and the closing phenylalanine or tryptophan. A D gene is named only where the DNA matches it firmly. Rows give clone size only sometimes, using once, few, many, or a class for an expanded clone.

d_call	v_call	j_call	clone_size	cdr3_nt	cdr3_aa
.	TRBV16	TRBJ1-1	.	TGTGCCAGCAGCCAATTTTCGGGAACTGAAGCTTTCTTT	CASSQFSGTEAFF
.	TRBV28	TRBJ2-1	.	TGTGCCAGCAGTTTAATCCAGGGCGGCCATGAGCAGTTCTTC	CASSLIQGGHEQFF
.	TRBV5-5	TRBJ2-1	once	TGTGCCAGCAGCTTGGACTGGAGCTCCTACAATGAGCAGTTCTTC	CASSLDWSSYNEQFF
TRBD1	TRBV2	TRBJ1-4	.	TGTGCCAGCAGTTTTATACAGGGGGGCGAAAAACTGTTTTTT	CASSFIQGGEKLFF
.	TRBV7-8	TRBJ1-5	.	TGTGCCAGCAGTAAGGGGGAGAGGGGCAATCAGCCCCAGCATTTT	CASSKGERGNQPQHF
.	TRBV7-2	TRBJ1-1	.	TGTGCCAGCAGCTTGAGCTCCCAGGGATTGGACACTGAAGCTTTCTTT	CASSLSSQGLDTEAFF
.	TRBV7-9	TRBJ1-5	few	TGTGCCAGCGCCCGGAGCGGCAATCAGCCCCAGCATTTT	CASARSGNQPQHF
.	TRBV4-2	TRBJ2-7	.	TGTGCCAGCAGCCAAGATATAGCGGCAGGTCTCTACGAGCAGTACTTC	CASSQDIAAGLYEQYF
.	TRBV29-1	TRBJ1-2	.	TGCAGCGTTGAAACGGGGGGCGGTGGCTACACCTTC	CSVETGGGGYTF
TRBD1	TRBV7-9	TRBJ2-7	.	TGTGCCAGCAGCCTCTCCGGTCGGGGACAGGGCTCCTACGAGCAGTACTTC	CASSLSGRGQGSYEQYF
TRBD2	TRBV11-3	TRBJ2-1	.	TGTGCCAGCAGCCCTAGCGGGGGGGGGTATGAGCAGTTCTTC	CASSPSGGGYEQFF
.	TRBV12-3/TRBV12-4	TRBJ1-2	.	TGTGCCAGCAGTTTAGTTAGTGGCTACACCTTC	CASSLVSGYTF
TRBD1	TRBV11-2	TRBJ1-4	.	TGTGCCAGCAGCTTAGATCGTATGCAGGGGGCGAATGAAAAACTGTTTTTT	CASSLDRMQGANEKLFF
TRBD1	TRBV27	TRBJ2-5	.	TGTGCCAGCAGTTTATTTTGGACAGGGGGTTCGTTAGAGACCCAGTACTTC	CASSLFWTGGSLETQYF
TRBD1	TRBV24-1	TRBJ2-2	.	TGTGCCACCAGTGAGCCTGGGACAGGGTCCCGTGGGCTGTTTTTT	CATSEPGTGSRGLFF
.	TRBV9	TRBJ1-1	few	TGTGCCAGCAGCTCAAGGACCCAAGGAGGGACTGAAGCTTTCTTT	CASSSRTQGGTEAFF
TRBD1	TRBV27	TRBJ1-6	.	TGTGCCAGCAGTTTATGGACAGGGCCGAGGAATTCACCCCTCCACTTT	CASSLWTGPRNSPLHF
.	TRBV24-1	TRBJ1-1	once	TGTGCCACCAGTGATAATACAGGGTCGACTGAAGCTTTCTTT	CATSDNTGSTEAFF
.	TRBV3-1/TRBV3-2	TRBJ1-5	.	TGTGCCAGCAGCCCCCGGAGCAATCAGCCCCAGCATTTT	CASSPRSNQPQHF
.	TRBV5-4	TRBJ1-2	.	TGTGCCAGCAGCTTGGCGGGGAGCTACACCTTC	CASSLAGSYTF